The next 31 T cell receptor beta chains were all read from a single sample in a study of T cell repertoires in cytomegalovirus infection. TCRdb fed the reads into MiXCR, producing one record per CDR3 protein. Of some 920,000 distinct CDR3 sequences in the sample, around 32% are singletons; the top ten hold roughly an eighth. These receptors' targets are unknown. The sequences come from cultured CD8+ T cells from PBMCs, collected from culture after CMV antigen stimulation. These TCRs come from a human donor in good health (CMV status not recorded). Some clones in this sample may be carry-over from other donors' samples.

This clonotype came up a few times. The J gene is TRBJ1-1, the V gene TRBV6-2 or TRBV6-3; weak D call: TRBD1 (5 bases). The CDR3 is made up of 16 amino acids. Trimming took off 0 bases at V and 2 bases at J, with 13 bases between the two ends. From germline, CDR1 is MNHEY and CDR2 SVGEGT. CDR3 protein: CASSYSNQRGNTEAFF. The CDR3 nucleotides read TGTGCCAGCAGTTACTCGAATCAGAGGGGAAACACTGAAGCTTTCTTT.

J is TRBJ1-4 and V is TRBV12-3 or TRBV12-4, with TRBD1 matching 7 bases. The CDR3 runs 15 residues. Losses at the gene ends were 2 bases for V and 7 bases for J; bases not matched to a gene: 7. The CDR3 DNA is TGTGCCAGCAGTTTAAGGGGGCAGGGCCCTGAAAAACTGTTTTTT. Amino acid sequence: CASSLRGQGPEKLFF.

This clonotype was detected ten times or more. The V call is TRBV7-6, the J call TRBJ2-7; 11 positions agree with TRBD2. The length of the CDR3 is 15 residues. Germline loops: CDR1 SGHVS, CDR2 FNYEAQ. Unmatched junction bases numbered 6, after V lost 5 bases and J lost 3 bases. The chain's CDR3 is CASSPPGTSGYEQYF. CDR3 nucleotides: TGTGCCAGCAGCCCCCCCGGGACTAGCGGCTACGAGCAGTACTTC.

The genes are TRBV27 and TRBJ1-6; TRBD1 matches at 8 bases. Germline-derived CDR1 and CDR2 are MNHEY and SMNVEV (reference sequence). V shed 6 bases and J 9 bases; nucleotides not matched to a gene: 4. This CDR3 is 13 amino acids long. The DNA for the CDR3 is TGTGCCAGCAGCGGCGGACAGGGTTCACCCCTCCACTTT. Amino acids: CASSGGQGSPLHF.

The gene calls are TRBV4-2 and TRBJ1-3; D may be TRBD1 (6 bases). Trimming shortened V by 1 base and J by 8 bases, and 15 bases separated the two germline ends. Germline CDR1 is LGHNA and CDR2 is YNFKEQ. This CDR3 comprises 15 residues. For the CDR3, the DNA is TGTGCCAGCAGCCAAGGGACAGCCCGCGGAGACACCATATATTTT. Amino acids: CASSQGTARGDTIYF.

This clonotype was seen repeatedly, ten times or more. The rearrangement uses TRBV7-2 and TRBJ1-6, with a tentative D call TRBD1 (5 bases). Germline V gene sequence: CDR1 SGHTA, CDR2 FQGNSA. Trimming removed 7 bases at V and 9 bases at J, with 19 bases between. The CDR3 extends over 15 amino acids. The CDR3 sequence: CASTEKGTVISPLHF. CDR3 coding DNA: TGTGCCAGCACCGAGAAGGGGACGGTTATTTCACCCCTCCACTTT.

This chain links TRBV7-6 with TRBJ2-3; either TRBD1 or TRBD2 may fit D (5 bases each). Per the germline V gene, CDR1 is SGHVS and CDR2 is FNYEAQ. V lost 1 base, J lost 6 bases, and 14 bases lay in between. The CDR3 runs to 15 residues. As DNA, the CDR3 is TGTGCCAGCAGCTTAGGAGGGGCCATTTTCGATACGCAGTATTTT. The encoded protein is CASSLGGAIFDTQYF.

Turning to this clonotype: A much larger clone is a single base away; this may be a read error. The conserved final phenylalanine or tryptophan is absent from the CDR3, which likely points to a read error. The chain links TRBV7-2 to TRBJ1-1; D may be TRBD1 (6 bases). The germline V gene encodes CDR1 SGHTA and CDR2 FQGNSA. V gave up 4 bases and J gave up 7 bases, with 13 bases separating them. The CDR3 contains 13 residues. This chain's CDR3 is CASSSTGFGEAFS. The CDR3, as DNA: TGTGCCAGCAGCTCAACAGGGTTTGGTGAAGCTTTCTCT.

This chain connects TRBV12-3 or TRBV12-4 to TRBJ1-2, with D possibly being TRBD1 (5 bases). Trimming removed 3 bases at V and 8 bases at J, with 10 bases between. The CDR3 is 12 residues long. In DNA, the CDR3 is TGTGCCAGCAGTTTGGGGCGAAGAGGCTACACCTTC. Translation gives CASSLGRRGYTF.

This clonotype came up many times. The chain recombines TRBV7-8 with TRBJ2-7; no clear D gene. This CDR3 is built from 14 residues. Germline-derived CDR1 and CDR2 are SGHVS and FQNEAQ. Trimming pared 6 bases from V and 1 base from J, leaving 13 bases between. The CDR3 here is CASSPRVPSYEQYF. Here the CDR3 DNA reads TGTGCCAGCAGTCCCCGGGTTCCTTCCTACGAGCAGTACTTC.

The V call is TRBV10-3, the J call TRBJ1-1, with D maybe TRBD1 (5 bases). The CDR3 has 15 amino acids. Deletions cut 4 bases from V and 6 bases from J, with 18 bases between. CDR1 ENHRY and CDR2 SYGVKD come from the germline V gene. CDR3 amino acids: CAISGEGGVQAEAFF. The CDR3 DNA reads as TGTGCCATCAGTGGCGAGGGAGGGGTCCAGGCTGAAGCTTTCTTT.

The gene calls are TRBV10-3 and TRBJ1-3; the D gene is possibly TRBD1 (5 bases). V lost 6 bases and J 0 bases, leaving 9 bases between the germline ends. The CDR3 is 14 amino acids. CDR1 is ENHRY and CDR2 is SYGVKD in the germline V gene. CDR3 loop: CAIRKTVSGNTIYF. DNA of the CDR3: TGTGCCATCAGGAAGACAGTCTCTGGAAACACCATATATTTT.

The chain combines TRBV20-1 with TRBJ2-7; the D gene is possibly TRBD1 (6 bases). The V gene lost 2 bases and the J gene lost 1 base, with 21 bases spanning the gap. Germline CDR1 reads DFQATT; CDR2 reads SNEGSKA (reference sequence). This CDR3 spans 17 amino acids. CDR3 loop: CSARLFIPGQLSYEQYV. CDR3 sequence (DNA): TGCAGTGCTAGACTTTTTATCCCCGGACAGTTGTCCTACGAGCAGTACGTC.

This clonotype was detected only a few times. CDR3 loop: CASSLIGNEQYV. As DNA, the CDR3 is TGTGCCAGCAGTTTGATAGGGAACGAGCAGTACGTC. The J gene is TRBJ2-7, the V gene TRBV12-3 or TRBV12-4; D gene unclear. The CDR3 extends over 12 amino acids. Between the trimmed V and J ends, which lost 3 bases and 5 bases, there was a span of 8 bases.

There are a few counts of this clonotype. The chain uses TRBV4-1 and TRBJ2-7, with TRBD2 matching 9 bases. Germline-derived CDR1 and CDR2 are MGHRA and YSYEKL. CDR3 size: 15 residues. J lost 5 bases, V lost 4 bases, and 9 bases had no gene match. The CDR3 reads CASSPWASGANEQYF. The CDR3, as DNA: TGCGCCAGCAGCCCCTGGGCTAGCGGGGCAAACGAGCAGTACTTC.

The CDR3 nucleotides read TGTGCCAGCAGCGCCGACAGGGGAGGTAGGACAATGGAGCAGTTCTTC. Its translation is CASSADRGGRTMEQFF. J is TRBJ2-1 and V is TRBV7-8; TRBD1 matches at 8 bases. Germline V lookup: CDR1 SGHVS, CDR2 FQNEAQ. The ends lost 5 bases at V and 10 bases at J; junction bases unmatched: 16. The length of the CDR3 is 16 residues.

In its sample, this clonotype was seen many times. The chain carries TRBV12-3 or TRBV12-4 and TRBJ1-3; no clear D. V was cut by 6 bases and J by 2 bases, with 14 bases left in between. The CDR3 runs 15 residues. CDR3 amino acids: CASSYDLATGNTIYF. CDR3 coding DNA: TGTGCCAGCAGCTACGACCTGGCAACTGGAAACACCATATATTTT.

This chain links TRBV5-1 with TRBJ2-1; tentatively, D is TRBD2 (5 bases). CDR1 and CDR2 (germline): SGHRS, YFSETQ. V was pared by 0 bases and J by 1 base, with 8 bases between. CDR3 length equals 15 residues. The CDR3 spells CASSLGGESYNEQFF. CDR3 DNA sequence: TGCGCCAGCAGCTTGGGTGGGGAGTCCTACAATGAGCAGTTCTTC.

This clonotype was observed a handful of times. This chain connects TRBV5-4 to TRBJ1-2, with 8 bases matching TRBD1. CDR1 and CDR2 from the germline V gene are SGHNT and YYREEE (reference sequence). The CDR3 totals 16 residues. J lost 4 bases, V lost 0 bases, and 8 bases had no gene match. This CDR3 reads CASSLENRGASYGYTF. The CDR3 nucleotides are TGTGCCAGCAGCTTGGAAAACAGGGGGGCGAGCTATGGCTACACCTTC.

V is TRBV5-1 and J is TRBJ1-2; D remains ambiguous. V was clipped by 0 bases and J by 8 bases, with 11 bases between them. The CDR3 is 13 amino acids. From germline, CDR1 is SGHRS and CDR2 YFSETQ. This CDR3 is CASSLAYMEGYTF. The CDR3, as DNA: TGCGCCAGCAGCTTGGCCTACATGGAGGGCTACACCTTC. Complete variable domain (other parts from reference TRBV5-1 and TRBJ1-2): KAGVTQTPRYLIKTRGQQVTLSCSPISGHRSVSWYQQTPGQGLQFLFEYFSETQRNKGNFPGRFSGRQFSNSRSEMNVSTLELGDSALYLCASSLAYMEGYTFGSGTRLTVV.

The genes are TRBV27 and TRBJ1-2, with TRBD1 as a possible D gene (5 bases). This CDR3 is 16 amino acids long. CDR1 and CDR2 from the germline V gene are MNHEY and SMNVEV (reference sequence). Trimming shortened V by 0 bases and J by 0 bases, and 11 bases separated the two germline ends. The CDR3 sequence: CASSLSSTVTNYGYTF. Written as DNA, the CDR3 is TGTGCCAGCAGTTTATCCTCGACAGTGACTAACTATGGCTACACCTTC.

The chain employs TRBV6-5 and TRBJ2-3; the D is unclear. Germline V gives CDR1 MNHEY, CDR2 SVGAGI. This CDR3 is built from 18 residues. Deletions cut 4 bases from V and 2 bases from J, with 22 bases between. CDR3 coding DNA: TGTGCCAGCAGTTCCCAAAAGCCCCGACGGGTTAACACAGATACGCAGTATTTT. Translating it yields CASSSQKPRRVNTDTQYF.

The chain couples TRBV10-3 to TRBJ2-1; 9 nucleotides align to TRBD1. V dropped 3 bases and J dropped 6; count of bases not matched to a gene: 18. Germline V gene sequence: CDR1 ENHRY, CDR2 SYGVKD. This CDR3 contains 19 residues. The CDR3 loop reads CAISDSVDRGVFSGNEQFF. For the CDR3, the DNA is TGTGCCATCAGTGACTCGGTGGACAGGGGCGTGTTTAGCGGCAATGAGCAGTTCTTC.

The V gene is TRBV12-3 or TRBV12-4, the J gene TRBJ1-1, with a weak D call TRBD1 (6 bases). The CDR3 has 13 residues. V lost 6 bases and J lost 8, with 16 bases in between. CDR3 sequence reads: CASRPAGGPEAFF. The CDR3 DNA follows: TGTGCCAGCAGACCCGCCGGGGGCCCCGAAGCTTTCTTT.

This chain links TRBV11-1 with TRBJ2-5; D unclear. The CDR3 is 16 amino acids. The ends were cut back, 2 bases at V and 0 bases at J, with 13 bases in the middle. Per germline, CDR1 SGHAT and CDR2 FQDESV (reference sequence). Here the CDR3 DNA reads TGTGCCAGCAGCTTACGGTTCAGTGAGTACCAAGAGACCCAGTACTTC. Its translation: CASSLRFSEYQETQYF.

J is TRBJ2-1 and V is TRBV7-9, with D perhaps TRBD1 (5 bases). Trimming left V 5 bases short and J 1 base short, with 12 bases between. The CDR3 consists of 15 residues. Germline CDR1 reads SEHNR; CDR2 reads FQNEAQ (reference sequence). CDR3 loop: CASSVRTNSYNEQFF. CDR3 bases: TGTGCCAGCAGCGTCCGGACAAATTCCTACAATGAGCAGTTCTTC.

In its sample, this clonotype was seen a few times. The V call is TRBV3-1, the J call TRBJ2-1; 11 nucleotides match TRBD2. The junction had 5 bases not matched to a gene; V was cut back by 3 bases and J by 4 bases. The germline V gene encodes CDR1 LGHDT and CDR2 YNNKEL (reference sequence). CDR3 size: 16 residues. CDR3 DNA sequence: TGTGCCAGCAGCCAGGGGGGACTAGCGGTTTACAATGAGCAGTTCTTC. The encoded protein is CASSQGGLAVYNEQFF.

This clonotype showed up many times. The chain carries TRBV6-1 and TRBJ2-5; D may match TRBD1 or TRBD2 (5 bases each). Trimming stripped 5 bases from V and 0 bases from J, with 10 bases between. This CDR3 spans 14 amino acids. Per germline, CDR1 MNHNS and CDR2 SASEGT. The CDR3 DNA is TGTGCCAGCAGTCGAGAGGGGTACCAAGAGACCCAGTACTTC. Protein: CASSREGYQETQYF.

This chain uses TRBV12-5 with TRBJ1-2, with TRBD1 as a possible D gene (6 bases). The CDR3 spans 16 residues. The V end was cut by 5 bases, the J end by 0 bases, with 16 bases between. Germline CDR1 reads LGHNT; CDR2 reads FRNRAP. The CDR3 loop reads CASGPPTGTTNYGYTF. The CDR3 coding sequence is TGTGCTAGTGGTCCCCCTACAGGGACCACTAACTATGGCTACACCTTC.

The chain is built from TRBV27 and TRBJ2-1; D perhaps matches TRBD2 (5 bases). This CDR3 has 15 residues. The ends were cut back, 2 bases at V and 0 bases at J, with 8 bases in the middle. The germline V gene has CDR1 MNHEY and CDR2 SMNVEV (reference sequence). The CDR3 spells CASSLGSTSYNEQFF. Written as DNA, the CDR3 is TGTGCCAGCAGTTTAGGGAGTACCTCCTACAATGAGCAGTTCTTC.

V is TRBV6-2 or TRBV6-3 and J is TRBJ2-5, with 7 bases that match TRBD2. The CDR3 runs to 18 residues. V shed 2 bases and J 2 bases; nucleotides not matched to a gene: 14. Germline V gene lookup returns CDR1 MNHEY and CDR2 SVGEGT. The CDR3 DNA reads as TGTGCCAGCAGTTACGGTCCCCCCCAGCGGGGAGATCAAGAGACCCAGTACTTC. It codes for CASSYGPPQRGDQETQYF.